The T cell receptor (beta chain) under discussion was sequenced for a study of blood T cell repertoires in COVID-19. Study-level information: COVID-19 samples, acute and convalescent, were from the United States, Italy and Spain.

Germline V gene sequence: CDR1 SGDLS, CDR2 YYNGEE. CDR3 length: 14 residues. V dropped 2 bases and J dropped 3; count of bases not matched to a gene: 3. Generated by immunoSEQ multiplex PCR, the TCRdb table keeps only in-frame clones and is missing some. This table holds roughly 240,000 clones, about 82% found once. Participants' reported clinical history set cohort assignment. Input material: PBMCs or T cells enriched from blood (not recorded which). This sequence was found in a woman between 50 and 59 years old who had recovered from COVID-19. This rearrangement joins TRBV9 to TRBJ2-7; 9 nucleotides match TRBD1. Here the CDR3 DNA reads TGTGCCAGCAGCGTGGGGACAGGGATCTACGAGCAGTACTTC. Translation: CASSVGTGIYEQYF.